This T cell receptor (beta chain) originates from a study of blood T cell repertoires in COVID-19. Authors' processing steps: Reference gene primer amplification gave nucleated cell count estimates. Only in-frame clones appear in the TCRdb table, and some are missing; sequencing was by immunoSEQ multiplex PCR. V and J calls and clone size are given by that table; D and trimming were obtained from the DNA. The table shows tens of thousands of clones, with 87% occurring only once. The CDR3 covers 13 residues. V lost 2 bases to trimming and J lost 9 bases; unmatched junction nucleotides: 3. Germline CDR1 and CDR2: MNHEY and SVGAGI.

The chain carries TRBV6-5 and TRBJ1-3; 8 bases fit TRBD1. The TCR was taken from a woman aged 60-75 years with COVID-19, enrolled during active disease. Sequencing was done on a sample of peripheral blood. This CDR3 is CASSYGQGATIYF. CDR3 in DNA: TGTGCCAGCAGTTACGGACAGGGAGCCACCATATATTTT.